The rows below give T cell receptor beta chains drawn from one sample of a study of control samples from healthy donors and cancer patients. Only in-frame clones appear in the TCRdb table, and some are missing; sequencing was by immunoSEQ multiplex PCR. Of 88,000 or so clones in the sample, 90% to 95% were seen once. The sample was blood. Every receptor here comes from a woman in her late teens or twenties in good health. CDR3s leave out the opening cysteine and the closing phenylalanine or tryptophan.

>TRBV10-3|TRBJ1-1
AISVGQGGNTEAF
>TRBV19|TRBJ1-2
ASSIPVTGLGYT
>TRBV6-2/TRBV6-3|TRBJ2-1
ASSKRGLAGGFPYNEQF
>TRBV25-1|TRBJ1-1
ASRAGGRKSSITEAF
>TRBV7-3|TRBJ2-3
ASSLNPRGGFTDTQY
>TRBV7-6|TRBJ2-1
ASSLALLAGGNEQF
>TRBV2|TRBJ2-3
ASSAPGLAGKGQKY
>TRBV4-3|TRBJ1-1
ASSQDGGAF
>TRBV3-1/TRBV3-2|TRBJ2-2
ASSLATGGGTGELF
>TRBV5-4|TRBJ2-1
ASSPEMASSYNEQF
>TRBV6-5|TRBJ1-2
ASSRRVGDGYT
>TRBV12-3/TRBV12-4|TRBJ1-1
ASSRTGANEAF
>TRBV9|TRBJ2-5
ASSPEGAGGQETQY
>TRBV12-3/TRBV12-4|TRBJ1-1
ASSFYENTEAF
>TRBV5-1|TRBJ1-2
ASSQTVTGGGLGYT
>TRBV5-1|TRBJ2-7
ASSLGTYEQY
>TRBV7-9|TRBJ1-1
ASSLVTEWAF
>TRBV5-1|TRBJ2-7
ASRPTAGGNEQY
>TRBV4-3|TRBJ2-5
ASSQGDSGSGAQETQY
>TRBV6-1|TRBJ2-7
ASSEEDAGTSFYEQY
>TRBV4-3|TRBJ2-3
ASSRQQGTTADTQY
>TRBV3-1/TRBV3-2|TRBJ2-1
ASSPPGLAGSNYNEQF
>TRBV9|TRBJ1-2
ASSADGTFYGYT
>TRBV27|TRBJ1-5
ASSFGQASQPQH
>TRBV4-2|TRBJ1-4
ASSQDERPGGNEKLF
>TRBV19|TRBJ1-1
ASSIVENTEAF
>TRBV27|TRBJ1-2
ASGDSEINYGYT
>TRBV29-1|TRBJ1-2
SVARVNYGYT
>TRBV19|TRBJ2-7
ASSIVLSGQGASYEQY
>TRBV27|TRBJ2-1
ASSHTGEQF
>TRBV4-1|TRBJ2-3
ASSQARQLAPHETQY
>TRBV5-6|TRBJ2-3
ASSPGTGNLDTQY
>TRBV15|TRBJ2-2
ATSQTSILGNTGELF
>TRBV6-1|TRBJ1-5
ASRLTGDNQPQH
>TRBV5-6|TRBJ2-2
ASRSRIVWVDTGELF
>TRBV6-2/TRBV6-3|TRBJ2-7
ASSSPPETYEQY
>TRBV19|TRBJ1-1
ASSIRAIPTNTEAF
>TRBV15|TRBJ2-1
ATSAPKTSQF
>TRBV7-9|TRBJ2-7
ASSLGSGTSPYEQY
>TRBV6-5|TRBJ2-7
ASSYSGGYSYEQY
>TRBV6-5|TRBJ2-5
ASSSTGTSYQETQY
>TRBV7-9|TRBJ1-1
ASSFGTGMNTEAF
>TRBV7-9|TRBJ1-4
ASSTRTGENEKLF
>TRBV28|TRBJ2-5
ASRRTGGETQY
>TRBV21-1|TRBJ1-2
ASFSLQERGPYGYT
>TRBV19|TRBJ1-2
ASSNQGQANYGYT
>TRBV11-2|TRBJ1-1
ASSLYGGQSTEAF